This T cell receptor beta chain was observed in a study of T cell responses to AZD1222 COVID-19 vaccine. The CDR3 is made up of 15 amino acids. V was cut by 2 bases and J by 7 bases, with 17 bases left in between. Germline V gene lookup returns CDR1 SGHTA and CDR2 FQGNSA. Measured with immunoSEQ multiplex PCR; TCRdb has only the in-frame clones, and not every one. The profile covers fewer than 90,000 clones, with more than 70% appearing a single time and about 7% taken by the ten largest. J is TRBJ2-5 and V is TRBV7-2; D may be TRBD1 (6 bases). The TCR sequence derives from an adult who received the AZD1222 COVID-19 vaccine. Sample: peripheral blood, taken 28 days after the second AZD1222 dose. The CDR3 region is CASSLSDSRGGTQYF. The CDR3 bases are TGTGCCAGCAGCTTATCGGACAGCCGTGGTGGGACCCAGTACTTC.